This entry describes one TCR beta chain. No antigen is known for it. No much larger clone exists at a distance of one base, and base qualities are not known. This sample is part of a study of blood T cell repertoires in COVID-19 (dated by TCRdb to 2020 to 2021). Describing the broader study: Samples from collaborators originated in the United States, Italy and Spain and spanned both the acute and convalescent phases of COVID-19. The prospective study material was composed of cDNA or gDNA derived from T cells, B-cell-depleted T cells, or PBMCs. A de-identified subject ID, COVID-19 status, age in years and sex were almost always included in the sample metadata. Subjects who had been exposed to COVID-19, were actively infected with it, or had recovered from it provided the deeply sampled blood TCRbeta repertoires that made up the dataset. The samples were drawn from the first 160 participants of the ongoing ImmuneRACE study and from some 1,300 subjects provided by 6 global collaborators. Where HLA class I and class II types were available, the types were taken from metadata supplied by the sample provider, not from assay-based typing. The repertoires were made available in a free public database intended to serve as a resource for research on the immune response to SARS-CoV-2.

TCRbeta CDR3 regions were amplified from genomic DNA using the immunoSEQ Assay, a bias-controlled multiplex PCR. As for the original processing: Within the assay, amplification of reference gene primers was used to estimate how many nucleated cells each sample contained. To quantify the absolute abundance of each unique TCRbeta CDR3 rearrangement, sequence reads were collapsed and filtered. For each sample, productive Simpson clonality was calculated by taking the square root of Simpson's diversity index across productive rearrangements. TCRdb limited this immuneACCESS table to in-frame rearrangements with V and J called. A share of clones is missing; checked studies link under half to unresolved V genes, and the rest is unexplained. V, J and clone size are taken as reported in that table, and D and trimming were inferred from the DNA itself. The sample records 30,000 or so clones, 85% to 95% of which are singletons. The leading ten clones occupy about 0.9% of the sample.

Taken from the germline V gene, the CDR1 and CDR2 loops are SGHTA and FQGTGA. The CDR3 goes from the cysteine to the phenylalanine over 13 residues. This entry keeps only the CDR3 DNA: 39 bases, framed from base 1. The junction carries 9 bases between V and J, which are trimmed by 5 bases and 4 bases respectively. The collaborating institutions used their own protocols to collect whole blood in K2EDTA tubes. For TCRbeta analysis, collaborator samples were shipped as frozen whole blood, as isolated PBMCs, or as DNA extracted from either sample type. General findings and caveats noted by the study authors: The amount of clinical and demographic metadata varied by source and participant and was provided uncurated.

The sequenced sample consisted of peripheral blood. The TCR comes from a male donor with active COVID-19. The rearrangement combines TRBV7-3 with TRBJ1-3, and the D gene may be TRBD1, 5 bases matching. CDR3 sequence: CASSARGGNTIYF. The DNA reads TGTGCCAGCAGCGCCCGGGGGGGAAACACCATATATTTT.